The 20 T cell receptor beta chains below were found in one sample sequenced in a study of CD8+CD57+ T cells in acquired aplastic anemia. TCR beta VDJ and CDR3 profiles were obtained from a genomic DNA template. MiXCR, applied by TCRdb to the reads, yields one record per CDR3 protein. Here the sample spans about 420,000 distinct CDR3 sequences, around 72% being singletons. Sequenced sample: sorted CD4+, CD8+, or CD8+CD57+ T cells (not recorded which) from PBMCs. The receptors shown here come from a human donor in good health, serving as a control.

CDR3 DNA: TGTGCCACCAGCAGAGATCCCGGGCCAACTGCTGAAAAACTGTTTTTT. Protein product: CATSRDPGPTAEKLFF. V is TRBV15 and J is TRBJ1-4; D not certain. CDR1 LNHNV and CDR2 YYDKDF come from the germline V gene (reference sequence). This CDR3 has 16 amino acids. V was cut by 0 bases and J by 7 bases, with 15 bases left in between.

The CDR3 DNA is TGTGCCACCAGTGATTTGGCAGAAAGCTACAATGAGCAGTTCTTC. Translation gives CATSDLAESYNEQFF. J is TRBJ2-1 and V is TRBV24-1; D call uncertain. The CDR3 length is 15 residues. Looked up from germline, CDR1 is KGHDR and CDR2 is SFDVKD. V was cut by 0 bases and J by 3 bases, with 8 bases left in between.

This clonotype was seen many times. The chain uses TRBV7-8 and TRBJ1-5; TRBD1 is a possible D gene (5 bases). CDR1 and CDR2 (germline): SGHVS, FQNEAQ. CDR3 size: 15 residues. Trimming took off 1 base at V and 7 bases at J, with 14 bases between the two ends. The chain's CDR3 is CASSLDGARQQPQHF. Written as DNA, the CDR3 is TGTGCCAGCAGCTTAGACGGGGCCAGGCAGCAGCCCCAGCATTTT.

The rearrangement uses TRBV29-1 and TRBJ1-5, with 9 nucleotides matching TRBD1. J gave up 0 bases and V 6 bases, and 3 bases lay outside the gene matches. The CDR3 spans 14 residues. Germline values: CDR1 SQVTM, CDR2 ANQGSEA. The CDR3 sequence: CSVGTGNSNQPQHF. The CDR3 coding sequence is TGCAGCGTAGGGACAGGGAATAGCAATCAGCCCCAGCATTTT.

The chain recombines TRBV5-1 with TRBJ2-7; 7 nucleotides agree with TRBD1. The V and J ends lost 4 bases and 8 bases, in that order; junction bases with no gene match: 9. The CDR3 runs 13 residues. Germline V gene lookup returns CDR1 SGHRS and CDR2 YFSETQ. The CDR3 region is CASSGSTGYQQYF. The CDR3 bases are TGCGCCAGCAGCGGATCGACAGGGTACCAGCAGTACTTC.

This clonotype came up many times. The CDR3 DNA follows: TGTGCCAGTAGTAACTCACAGGGGAACTATGGCTACACCTTC. Protein product: CASSNSQGNYGYTF. J is TRBJ1-2 and V is TRBV19, with 7 nucleotides matching TRBD1. Germline V gives CDR1 LNHDA, CDR2 SQIVND (reference sequence). J was trimmed by 2 bases and V by 4 bases; bases with no gene match: 4. The CDR3 length is 14 residues. The full variable domain, rest sourced from reference TRBV19 and TRBJ1-2, is DGGITQSPKYLFRKEGQNVTLSCEQNLNHDAMYWYRQDPGQGLRLIYYSQIVNDFQKGDIAEGYSVSREKKESFPLTVTSAQKNPTAFYLCASSNSQGNYGYTFGSGTRLTVV.

This chain links TRBV29-1 with TRBJ2-3; 8 nucleotides agree with TRBD2. Germline V gene sequence: CDR1 SQVTM, CDR2 ANQGSEA. J was trimmed by 3 bases and V by 8 bases; bases with no gene match: 10. The CDR3 totals 14 residues. The CDR3 here is CSSRSLAGTDTQYF. DNA of the CDR3: TGCAGCTCGCGTTCGCTAGCGGGTACAGATACGCAGTATTTT.

As to this clonotype: The junction departs from germline at one end; a sequencing error may be responsible. The genes are TRBV7-2 and TRBJ2-7; D is ambiguous. The germline gives CDR1 SGHTA, CDR2 FQGNSA. CDR3 size: 14 residues. CDR3 amino acids: CASTLRITTNQPQF. CDR3 nucleotides: TGTGCCAGCACCCTCCGCATTACCACCAATCAGCCGCAGTTC.

The J gene is TRBJ2-3, the V gene TRBV6-1; 7 bases align to TRBD1. Per germline, CDR1 MNHNS and CDR2 SASEGT. Unmatched junction bases numbered 17, after V lost 9 bases and J lost 14 bases. CDR3 size: 13 residues. The CDR3 reads CASSRYQPGQPYF. The CDR3, as DNA: TGTGCCAGTAGTCGATATCAACCGGGACAGCCGTATTTT.

The gene calls are TRBV19 and TRBJ1-1; D is uncertain. Trimming pared 3 bases from V and 4 bases from J, leaving 9 bases between. CDR1 LNHDA and CDR2 SQIVND come from the germline V gene (reference sequence). This CDR3 is 13 amino acids long. CDR3 sequence reads: CASSMRHITEAFF. The CDR3 DNA reads TGTGCCAGTAGTATGAGGCACATCACTGAAGCTTTCTTT.

This chain uses TRBV2 with TRBJ2-7; 13 bases fit TRBD2. This CDR3 spans 15 amino acids. Germline trimming cut 4 bases from V and 3 bases from J; bases unmatched to any gene: 3. Germline V CDR1 and CDR2: SNHLY, FYNNEI. CDR3 protein: CASSAGLAGVYEQYF. The CDR3 bases are TGTGCCAGCAGTGCCGGACTAGCGGGGGTCTACGAGCAGTACTTC.

Turning to this clonotype: The limits of the CDR3 on the DNA are not certain, so only TCRdb's listed CDR3 is given. The V call is TRBV7-9, the J call TRBJ1-6. The CDR3 length equals 14 residues, ends included. Per the germline V gene, CDR1 is SEHNR and CDR2 is FQNEAQ (reference sequence). The CDR3 is CASSLGSGYTFGSF.

CDR3 region: CSASSPHTDTEAFF. CDR3 DNA: TGCAGTGCTAGTAGCCCGCACACAGATACTGAAGCTTTCTTT. The chain couples TRBV20-1 to TRBJ1-1; no firm D call. In germline, CDR1 is DFQATT, CDR2 SNEGSKA (reference sequence). Deletions cut 3 bases from V and 5 bases from J, with 16 bases between. CDR3 length: 14 residues.

The chain carries TRBV20-1 and TRBJ2-1; 7 bases are shared with TRBD1. This CDR3 is 14 amino acids long. Germline V lookup: CDR1 DFQATT, CDR2 SNEGSKA (reference sequence). J gave up 5 bases and V 1 base, and 5 bases lay outside the gene matches. Written as DNA, the CDR3 is TGCAGTGCTAGAGCACTCGGACAGGACAATGAGCAGTTCTTC. The encoded protein is CSARALGQDNEQFF.

This clonotype has a count of ten or more. The chain combines TRBV9 with TRBJ2-1, with 8 nucleotides matching TRBD2. Germline V gene data show CDR1 as SGDLS and CDR2 as YYNGEE. The CDR3 length is 15 residues. The ends lost 4 bases at V and 0 bases at J; junction bases unmatched: 3. CDR3 nucleotide sequence: TGTGCCAGCAGCCGGGGGGGCAGCTCCTACAATGAGCAGTTCTTC. Translated, it gives CASSRGGSSYNEQFF.

This clonotype was found many times. The chain has TRBV30 and TRBJ1-2; D possibly corresponds to TRBD1 (5 bases). Trimming pared 4 bases from V and 2 bases from J, leaving 8 bases between. The CDR3 runs to 12 residues. The V gene's germline CDR1 is GTSNPN and CDR2 SVGIG (reference sequence). DNA of the CDR3: TGTGCCTGGAACAGGAGAAACTATGGCTACACCTTC. This translates into CAWNRRNYGYTF. The variable domain in full, with the rest retrieved from reference TRBV30 and TRBJ1-2, is SQTIHQWPATLVQPVGSPLSLECTVEGTSNPNLYWYRQAAGRGLQLLFYSVGIGQISSEVPQNLSASRPQDRQFILSSKKLLLSDSGFYLCAWNRRNYGYTFGSGTRLTVV.

This clonotype was recorded a few times. V and J are TRBV6-2 or TRBV6-3 and TRBJ2-7; 10 bases match TRBD1. CDR3 length equals 16 residues. CDR1 is MNHEY, CDR2 SVGEGT, per germline. With 5 bases clipped from V and 3 bases from J, the junction kept 10 bases outside the gene matches. Written as DNA, the CDR3 is TGTGCCAGCAGTACCGGGGACAGGGGCAGGTTCTACGAGCAGTACTTC. It is translated as CASSTGDRGRFYEQYF.

In this sample, this clonotype turned up many times. The rearrangement links TRBV5-1 to TRBJ2-3, with 12 bases identical to TRBD1. Germline trimming cut 3 bases from V and 4 bases from J; bases unmatched to any gene: 6. CDR3 length equals 16 residues. CDR1 and CDR2 (germline): SGHRS, YFSETQ. DNA of the CDR3: TGCGCCAGCAGCTGGGGACAGGGGGCGTTCCCAGATACGCAGTATTTT. This codes for CASSWGQGAFPDTQYF.

On this clonotype: One end of the junction fails to match germline, which may point to a read error. This sequence joins TRBV7-2 and TRBJ2-1; D is unclear. This CDR3 comprises 13 residues. The germline CDR1 and CDR2 sequences are SGHTA and FQGNSA. The CDR3 here is CTSGLTLENEQFF. The CDR3 DNA reads as TGTACCAGCGGCTTAACGCTGGAAAATGAGCAGTTCTTC.

This clonotype was picked up many times. The rearrangement links TRBV10-3 to TRBJ1-2; no definite D call. Per the germline V gene, CDR1 is ENHRY and CDR2 is SYGVKD. The V end was cut by 11 bases, the J end by 0 bases, with 13 bases between. CDR3 size: 13 residues. The CDR3 here is CAAGVGTNYGYTF. Written as DNA, the CDR3 is TGTGCCGCGGGAGTTGGAACTAACTATGGCTACACCTTC.